This is a list of T cell receptor beta chains from one sample in a study of T cell repertoires in cytomegalovirus infection. TCRdb fed the reads into MiXCR, producing one record per CDR3 protein. The sample shows over 250,000 distinct CDR3 sequences, approximately 22% of them seen only once. What these receptors recognize is not known. The input for sequencing was cultured PBMCs, taken from culture after CMV antigen stimulation. These TCRs come from a human donor in good health (CMV status not recorded). Some clones in this sample may be carry-over from other donors' samples. Each CDR3 is given without its conserved first and last residue.

v_gene	j_gene	CDR3aa
TRBV27	TRBJ2-1	ASSSVSGTNEQF
TRBV5-6	TRBJ2-2	ASSLFSGPPGELF
TRBV6-8	TRBJ2-5	ASSYGQGARETQY
TRBV10-3	TRBJ2-1	ALRRDQDYNEQF
TRBV4-3	TRBJ2-2	ASSQDRPAGELF
TRBV27	TRBJ1-1	ASSTLTGETEAF
TRBV7-2	TRBJ1-4	ASSLGHGNEKLF
TRBV4-3	TRBJ2-5	ASSQDRYAQETQY
TRBV12-3/TRBV12-4	TRBJ1-2	ASSLTVLWGYT
TRBV15	TRBJ1-5	ATSPATTGQPQH
TRBV14	TRBJ2-1	ASSQVYTGRREKF
TRBV3-1	TRBJ2-1	ASSRSGRASYNEQF
TRBV29-1	TRBJ1-1	SVADTGTNSEAF
TRBV10-3	TRBJ2-7	AISPGGNNEQY
TRBV7-9	TRBJ2-1	ASSLLSGRTYNEQF
TRBV7-2	TRBJ2-7	ASSPRSGSEQY
TRBV24-1	TRBJ1-5	ATSDPRAVSNQPQH
TRBV25-1	TRBJ1-1	ATFSDGNMVEAF
TRBV6-1	TRBJ2-5	ASSPLGLGAQTQY
TRBV20-1	TRBJ2-5	SASALAGFQETQY
TRBV20-1	TRBJ1-5	SARLSEYSNQPQH
TRBV5-4	TRBJ2-3	ASSSQRGASTDTQY
TRBV24-1	TRBJ2-2	ATSDASAAANTGELF
TRBV27	TRBJ1-6	ASSGGRQGLYNSPLH
TRBV20-1	TRBJ1-1	SALKGGNTEAF
TRBV24-1	TRBJ2-4	ATRRVGQDCIQY
TRBV7-2	TRBJ2-7	ASSLALAGSYEQY
TRBV27	TRBJ1-2	ASSPPGQSIYGYT
TRBV20-1	TRBJ1-1	SVIQGQKTEAF
TRBV4-1	TRBJ2-7	ASSQEWTATYEQY
TRBV20-1	TRBJ2-7	SARTGTGYEQY
TRBV7-9	TRBJ1-3	ASRPKNTIY
TRBV19	TRBJ1-5	ASSIPLVQGIKQPQH
TRBV28	TRBJ2-3	ASSLYGRGDTQY
TRBV7-6	TRBJ2-3	ASSFLAGYSTDTQY
TRBV7-2	TRBJ1-6	ASSPLAGQGSSPLH
TRBV20-1	TRBJ1-1	SASYLQNTEAF
TRBV7-8	TRBJ2-1	ASSLTARGNEQF
TRBV7-8	TRBJ1-1	ASSLGGSIEAF
TRBV7-2	TRBJ2-7	ASSSSRGGVRFEQY
TRBV7-2	TRBJ2-3	ASSLSGTSGWSDTQY
TRBV7-2	TRBJ2-2	ASSLEAASHGELF
TRBV11-1	TRBJ2-2	ASSLALQGETGELF
TRBV2	TRBJ1-5	ASQPGFSADQPQH
TRBV6-2/TRBV6-3	TRBJ1-1	ASTGGGRTEAF
TRBV7-2	TRBJ2-3	ASSLVGVDTQY
TRBV7-9	TRBJ2-7	ASSDTGQEQY
TRBV23-1	TRBJ1-1	ASSQGGNRNTEAF
TRBV12-3/TRBV12-4	TRBJ2-1	ASSLGLADNEQF
TRBV27	TRBJ2-3	ASSGDNTDTQY
TRBV7-8	TRBJ1-1	ASSSRDSEAF
TRBV11-2	TRBJ2-5	ASSPISQETQY
TRBV7-2	TRBJ2-2	ASGHGVQGRAGELF
TRBV7-9	TRBJ2-7	ASSLGLDYEQY
TRBV12-3/TRBV12-4	TRBJ2-2	ASRPGTSGTGELF
TRBV7-1	TRBJ1-3	ASRRLPSKDLSGNTIY
TRBV24-1	TRBJ2-1	ATSDPVAGESYNEQF